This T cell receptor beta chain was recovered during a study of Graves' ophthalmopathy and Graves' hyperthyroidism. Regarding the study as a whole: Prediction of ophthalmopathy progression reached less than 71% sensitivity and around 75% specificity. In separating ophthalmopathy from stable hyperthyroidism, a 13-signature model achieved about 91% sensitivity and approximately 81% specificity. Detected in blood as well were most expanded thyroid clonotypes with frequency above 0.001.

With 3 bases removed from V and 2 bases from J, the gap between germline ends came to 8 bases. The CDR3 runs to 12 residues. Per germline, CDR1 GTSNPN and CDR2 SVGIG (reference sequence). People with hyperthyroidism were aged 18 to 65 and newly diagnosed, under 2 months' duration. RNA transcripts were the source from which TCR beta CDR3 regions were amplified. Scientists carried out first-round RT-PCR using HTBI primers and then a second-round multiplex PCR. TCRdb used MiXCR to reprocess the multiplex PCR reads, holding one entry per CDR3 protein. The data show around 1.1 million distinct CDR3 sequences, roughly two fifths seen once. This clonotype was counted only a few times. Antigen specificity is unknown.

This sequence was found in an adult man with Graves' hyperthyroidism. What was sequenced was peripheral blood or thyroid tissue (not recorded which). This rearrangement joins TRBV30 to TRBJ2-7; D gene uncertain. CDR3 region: CAWSVETYEQYF. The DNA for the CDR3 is TGTGCCTGGAGCGTCGAAACCTACGAGCAGTACTTC. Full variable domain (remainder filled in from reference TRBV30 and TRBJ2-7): SQTIHQWPATLVQPVGSPLSLECTVEGTSNPNLYWYRQAAGRGLQLLFYSVGIGQISSEVPQNLSASRPQDRQFILSSKKLLLSDSGFYLCAWSVETYEQYFGPGTRLTVT.